This T cell receptor (beta chain) was captured in a study of T cell responses to AZD1222 COVID-19 vaccine. Study-level points and caveats: Increased Spike-specific TCR breadth and depth were observed after two AZD1222 doses. Mostly white British, mostly female donors; authors suggested clonal diversity may be underestimated. All repertoire sampling was performed exclusively after the peak T cell response.

Comments on this clone: Its target is unknown.

CDR3 length equals 17 residues. The germline gives CDR1 SGHRS, CDR2 YFSETQ. Trimming at V came to 0 bases and at J to 5 bases, leaving 9 bases not matched to a gene. TCRdb keeps only in-frame clones here, not all; method: immunoSEQ multiplex PCR. The table shows 100,000 to 150,000 clones, with 88% occurring only once. The starting material was peripheral blood, obtained on day 0 of AZD1222 vaccination. The chain carries TRBV5-1 and TRBJ2-1; 9 positions agree with TRBD2. This clonotype originated in an adult in good health. The CDR3 is CASSLARGGRDNNEQFF. CDR3 nucleotide sequence: TGCGCCAGCAGCTTGGCCAGGGGCGGGAGGGACAACAATGAGCAGTTCTTC.